This T cell receptor beta chain was obtained from a study of T cell responses to AZD1222 COVID-19 vaccine. Study-level points and caveats: Nearly half of the spike-specific TCRs reportedly recognize variant regions that carry no mutations. Donors skewed white British and female; clonal diversity was possibly underestimated. An increase in Spike-specific TCR breadth and depth was observed after two AZD1222 doses. Among vaccine-associated CD4 TCRs, coverage spanned spike, with dominance at 160-218 and 743-854.

A remark on this clone: Its antigen is not known.

Generated by immunoSEQ multiplex PCR, the TCRdb table keeps only in-frame clones and is missing some. The repertoire holds about 120,000 clones, about 90% seen once, with around 15% in the top ten. The V end was cut by 4 bases, the J end by 0 bases, with 10 bases between. This CDR3 is 14 amino acids long. The germline V gene has CDR1 MDHEN and CDR2 SYDVKM. This material consisted of peripheral blood, taken on day 0 of AZD1222 vaccination. J is TRBJ2-7 and V is TRBV28; no clear D. The TCR was taken from an adult in good health. CDR3 sequence reads: CASSWADSSYEQYF. DNA of the CDR3: TGTGCCAGCAGTTGGGCGGATAGCTCCTACGAGCAGTACTTC.